Shown below are 6 T cell receptor beta chains from a single sample sequenced in a study of neurological immune-mediated disorders. Using its own MiXCR run on the 5' RACE reads, TCRdb lists one record per CDR3 protein. The sample has about 70,000 distinct CDR3 sequences; 2.5% to 4% are singletons. The sample was PBMCs. The receptors come from a woman aged 45 to 65 with multiple sclerosis.

This clonotype was detected many times. The rearrangement uses TRBV2 and TRBJ2-2; TRBD1 aligns across 9 bases. Germline lookup yields CDR1 SNHLY and CDR2 FYNNEI. The CDR3 length is 15 residues. The CDR3 nucleotides read TGTGCGAGCGGACAGGGGTACGGGAGCACCGGGGAGCTGTTTTTT. It translates to CASGQGYGSTGELFF.

This clonotype came up many times. The chain carries TRBV7-2 and TRBJ2-5; 7 bases map to TRBD2. The CDR3 extends over 13 amino acids. Germline loops: CDR1 SGHTA, CDR2 FQGNSA. V was pared by 2 bases and J by 5 bases, with 2 bases of the junction left unmatched. CDR3 loop: CASSLWGGETQYF. Here the CDR3 DNA reads TGTGCCAGCAGCTTATGGGGAGGGGAGACCCAGTACTTC.

This clonotype appeared many times. This rearrangement joins TRBV6-4 to TRBJ1-4; no clear D gene. Trimming took off 10 bases at V and 0 bases at J, with 30 bases between the two ends. Germline CDR1 and CDR2: MRHNA and SNTAGT. The CDR3 has 20 residues. The DNA of the CDR3 is TGTGCCACCAGAGGACGGCTAGTGGAAGTCCCCGTTGCAACTAATGAAAAACTGTTTTTT. This gives the protein CATRGRLVEVPVATNEKLFF.

This clonotype was seen many times. The chain links TRBV10-3 to TRBJ2-5; the D gene could be TRBD1 or TRBD2 (6 bases each). V was shortened by 1 base and J by 4 bases, with 10 bases between the two germline ends. CDR3 length: 14 amino acids. Germline V lookup: CDR1 ENHRY, CDR2 SYGVKD. The CDR3 loop is CAISEFRGGETQYF. For the CDR3, the DNA is TGTGCCATCAGTGAGTTCAGGGGAGGAGAGACCCAGTACTTC.

In this sample, this clonotype turned up many times. CDR3 nucleotide sequence: TGTGCCAGCAGCCCTTCAAGGGGTTATAATTCACCCCTCCACTTT. It encodes CASSPSRGYNSPLHF. The V gene is TRBV7-9, the J gene TRBJ1-6; possibly TRBD1 for D (5 bases). Trimming cost V 5 bases and J 4 bases, with 12 bases left between them. Germline values: CDR1 SEHNR, CDR2 FQNEAQ (reference sequence). The CDR3 sequence is 15 residues long.

The V call is TRBV5-1, the J call TRBJ1-1; 7 bases match TRBD1. The CDR3 is 14 residues long. CDR1 and CDR2 (germline): SGHRS, YFSETQ. V was pared by 3 bases and J by 7 bases, with 9 bases of the junction left unmatched. CDR3 DNA: TGCGCCAGCAGCTCCGGGACAGTACGACTTGAAGCTTTCTTT. This sequence encodes CASSSGTVRLEAFF.